This T cell receptor beta chain came from a study of long-term antiretroviral therapy in people with HIV. Version v3.0 of the immunoSEQ assay ran at survey level. Measured with immunoSEQ multiplex PCR; TCRdb has only the in-frame clones, and not every one. The data hold tens of thousands of clones, with over 75% observed a single time. Before they underwent DNA extraction, samples held roughly 0.95-11 million cryopreserved PBMC. Study results and caveats: Repertoire composition at all time points was dominated by clones that had expanded before ART. No data on ART adherence, viral resistance or therapy changes. The study found that diversity rose after ART but stayed below transplant donor controls.

This clone was seen only once. What it recognizes is unknown. The V end was cut by 3 bases, the J end by 4 bases, with 11 bases between. This CDR3 has 14 residues. Per the germline V gene, CDR1 is LNHNV and CDR2 is YYDKDF (reference sequence). The sample consisted of unsorted PBMCs, taken 2 years after starting antiretroviral therapy. The TCR originated in a man aged 45-65 years with HIV. J is TRBJ2-3 and V is TRBV15, with D uncertain. Written as DNA, the CDR3 is TGTGCCACCAGCAGGTTGACTGAAGCAGATACGCAGTATTTT. Its protein product is CATSRLTEADTQYF.